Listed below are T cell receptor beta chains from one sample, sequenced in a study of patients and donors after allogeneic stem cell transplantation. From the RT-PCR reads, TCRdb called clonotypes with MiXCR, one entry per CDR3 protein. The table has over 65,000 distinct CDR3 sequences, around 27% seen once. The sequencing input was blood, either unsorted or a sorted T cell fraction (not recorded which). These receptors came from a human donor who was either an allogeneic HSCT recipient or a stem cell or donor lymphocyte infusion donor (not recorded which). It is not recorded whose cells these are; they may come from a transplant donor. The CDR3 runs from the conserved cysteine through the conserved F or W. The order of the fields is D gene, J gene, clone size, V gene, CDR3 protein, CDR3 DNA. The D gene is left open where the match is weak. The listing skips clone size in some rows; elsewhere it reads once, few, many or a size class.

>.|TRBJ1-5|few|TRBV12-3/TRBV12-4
CASSSQWGWDQPQHF
TGTGCCAGCAGCTCACAATGGGGTTGGGATCAGCCCCAGCATTTT
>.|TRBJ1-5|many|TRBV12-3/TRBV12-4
CASSQRGNQPQHF
TGTGCCAGCAGCCAAAGGGGAAATCAGCCCCAGCATTTT
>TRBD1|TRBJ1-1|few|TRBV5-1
CASSYRGDTEAFF
TGCGCCAGCAGTTACAGGGGGGACACTGAAGCTTTCTTT
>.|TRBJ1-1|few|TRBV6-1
CASSYALTGGTEAFF
TGTGCCAGCAGCTATGCGCTGACAGGCGGGACTGAAGCTTTCTTT
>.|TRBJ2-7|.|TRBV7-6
CASSLAMGPSYEQYF
TGTGCCAGCAGCTTAGCGATGGGACCGAGCTACGAGCAGTACTTC
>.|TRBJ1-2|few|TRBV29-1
CSVIICDLYQGYTF
TGCAGCGTTATAATATGTGATTTGTACCAAGGCTACACCTTC
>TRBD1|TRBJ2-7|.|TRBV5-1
CASSYNNWDRAYEQYF
TGCGCCAGCAGCTATAACAACTGGGACAGGGCCTACGAGCAGTACTTC
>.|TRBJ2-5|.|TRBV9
CASSIRYDSQETQYF
TGTGCCAGCAGCATACGTTACGACAGTCAAGAGACCCAGTACTTC
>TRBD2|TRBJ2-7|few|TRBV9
CASSEGLADEAEQYF
TGTGCCAGCAGCGAGGGACTAGCGGACGAGGCCGAGCAGTACTTC
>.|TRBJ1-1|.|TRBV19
CASEIGLASGEAFF
TGTGCCAGTGAGATCGGACTGGCGTCGGGTGAAGCTTTCTTT
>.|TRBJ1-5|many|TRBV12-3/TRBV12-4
CASSLPGDGNQPQHF
TGTGCCAGCAGCCTACCAGGGGATGGCAATCAGCCCCAGCATTTT
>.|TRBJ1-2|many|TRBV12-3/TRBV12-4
CASSLLQGGNYGYTF
TGTGCCAGCAGTTTATTGCAGGGAGGTAACTATGGCTACACCTTC
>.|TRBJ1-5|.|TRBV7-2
CASSLGSGEWQPQHF
TGTGCCAGCAGCTTGGGGTCGGGGGAGTGGCAGCCCCAGCATTTT
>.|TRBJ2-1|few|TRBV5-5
CASSPRDSSYNEQFF
TGTGCCAGCAGCCCGCGGGACAGCTCCTACAATGAGCAGTTCTTC
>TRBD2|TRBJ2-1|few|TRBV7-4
CASSTGLAGENEQFF
TGTGCCAGCAGCACGGGACTAGCGGGGGAGAATGAGCAGTTCTTC
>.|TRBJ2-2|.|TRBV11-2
CASSLEEWSGELFF
TGTGCCAGCAGCTTAGAAGAGTGGTCGGGGGAGCTGTTTTTT
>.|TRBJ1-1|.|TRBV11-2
CASSLGQITEAFF
TGTGCCAGCAGCTTAGGACAGATCACTGAAGCTTTCTTT
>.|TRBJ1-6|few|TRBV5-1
CASSLGAAPWNSPLHF
TGCGCCAGCAGCTTGGGTGCAGCTCCGTGGAATTCACCCCTCCACTTT
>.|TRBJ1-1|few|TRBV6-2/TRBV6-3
CASRTEFYTEAFF
TGTGCCAGCAGGACAGAATTCTACACTGAAGCTTTCTTT
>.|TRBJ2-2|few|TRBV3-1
CASSPPGDSHLQGELFF
TGTGCCAGCAGCCCCCCGGGGGACTCACATTTGCAAGGGGAGCTGTTTTTT
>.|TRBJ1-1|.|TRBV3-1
CASSRSFMALNTEAFF
TGTGCCAGCAGCCGCTCTTTCATGGCTTTGAACACTGAAGCTTTCTTT
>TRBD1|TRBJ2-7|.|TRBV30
CAWSVRQGWNYAQYF
TGTGCCTGGAGTGTACGACAGGGATGGAACTACGCGCAGTACTTC
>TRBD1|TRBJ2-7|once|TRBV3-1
CASSYRGSSYEQYF
TGTGCCAGCAGTTACAGGGGGAGCTCCTACGAGCAGTACTTC
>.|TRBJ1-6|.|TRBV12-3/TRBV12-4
CASSLFGGNSPLHF
TGTGCCAGCAGTTTATTTGGGGGAAACTCACCCCTCCACTTT
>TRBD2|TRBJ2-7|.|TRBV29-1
CSVEVSWLAEHYEQYF
TGCAGCGTTGAAGTAAGTTGGCTAGCGGAACACTACGAGCAGTACTTC
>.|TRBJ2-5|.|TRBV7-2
CASRSLGTKETQYF
TGTGCCAGCAGATCCTTAGGGACAAAAGAGACCCAGTACTTC
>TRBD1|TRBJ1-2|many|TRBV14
CASSDHRGNPTPNYGYTF
TGTGCCAGCAGCGACCACAGGGGGAACCCTACCCCTAACTATGGCTACACCTTC
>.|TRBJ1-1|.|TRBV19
CASSTPQGGGEAFF
TGTGCCAGTAGTACCCCCCAAGGTGGCGGTGAAGCTTTCTTT
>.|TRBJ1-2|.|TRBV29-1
CSVGERRNYGYTF
TGCAGCGTAGGAGAGCGAAGGAACTATGGCTACACCTTC
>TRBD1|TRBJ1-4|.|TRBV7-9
CASSQTGGVPEKLFF
TGTGCCAGCAGCCAAACAGGGGGCGTACCTGAAAAACTGTTTTTT
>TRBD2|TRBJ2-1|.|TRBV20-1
CSARKVAGGPEQFF
TGCAGTGCTAGGAAGGTAGCGGGGGGGCCTGAGCAGTTCTTC
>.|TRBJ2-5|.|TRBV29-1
CSVGEQQETQYF
TGCAGCGTCGGGGAACAGCAAGAGACCCAGTACTTC
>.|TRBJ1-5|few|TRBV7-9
CASSPGPFSNQPQHF
TGTGCCAGCAGCCCGGGGCCCTTTAGCAATCAGCCCCAGCATTTT
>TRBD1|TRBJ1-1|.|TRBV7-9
CASSYTLQGSEAFF
TGTGCCAGCAGCTACACCCTACAGGGGAGTGAAGCTTTCTTT
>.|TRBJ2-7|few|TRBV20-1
CSAPLVHEQYF
TGCAGTGCCCCGTTGGTCCACGAGCAGTACTTC
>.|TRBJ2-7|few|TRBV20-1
CSAHPRGATYEQYF
TGCAGTGCTCATCCCCGGGGGGCAACCTACGAGCAGTACTTC
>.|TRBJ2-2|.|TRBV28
CASREQGRAGELFF
TGTGCCAGCAGAGAACAGGGCCGGGCCGGGGAGCTGTTTTTT
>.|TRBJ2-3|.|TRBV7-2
CASSLRQGLTDTQYF
TGTGCCAGCAGCTTAAGGCAGGGGCTTACAGATACGCAGTATTTT
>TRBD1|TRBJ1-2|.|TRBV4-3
CASSHGTLRDRGPGGYTF
TGCGCCAGCAGCCATGGCACCCTCCGGGACAGGGGGCCGGGCGGCTACACCTTC
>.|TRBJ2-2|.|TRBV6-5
CASNPRSTGELFF
TGTGCCAGCAATCCCAGGAGCACCGGGGAGCTGTTTTTT
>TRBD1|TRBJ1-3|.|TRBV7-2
CASSLVGGGGAGNTIYF
TGTGCCAGCAGCTTAGTCGGTGGAGGGGGCGCTGGAAACACCATATATTTT
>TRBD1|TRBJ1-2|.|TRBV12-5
CASGLVSPDRRYGYTF
TGTGCTAGTGGTTTGGTCTCTCCGGACAGGCGCTATGGCTACACCTTC
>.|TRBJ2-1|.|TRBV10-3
CALSGGPGSNEQFF
TGTGCCTTATCGGGGGGCCCAGGGAGCAATGAGCAGTTCTTC
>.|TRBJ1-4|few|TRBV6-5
CASSSLVGEKLFF
TGTGCCAGCAGTTCCTTGGTGGGTGAAAAACTGTTTTTT
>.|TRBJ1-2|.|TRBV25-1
CASSEGGLSPFNYGYTF
TGTGCCAGCAGTGAGGGGGGGTTAAGCCCTTTTAACTATGGCTACACCTTC
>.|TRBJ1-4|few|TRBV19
CASSIGGAATNEKLFF
TGTGCCAGTAGTATTGGAGGGGCGGCAACTAATGAAAAACTGTTTTTT
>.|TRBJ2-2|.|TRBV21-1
CASSRYRRWRTGELFF
TGTGCCAGCAGCAGATACAGGCGTTGGAGGACCGGGGAGCTGTTTTTT
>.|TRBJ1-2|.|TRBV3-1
CASSQDRGGRYGYTF
TGTGCCAGCAGCCAAGATCGCGGGGGGAGGTATGGCTACACCTTC
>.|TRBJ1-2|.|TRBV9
CASSAPDPRGGYTF
TGTGCCAGCAGCGCCCCCGACCCACGGGGAGGCTACACCTTC
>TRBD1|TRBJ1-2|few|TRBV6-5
CASSPGQDYYGYTF
TGTGCCAGCAGTCCGGGACAGGACTACTATGGCTACACCTTC
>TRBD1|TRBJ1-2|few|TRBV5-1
CASSLNSGGNYGYTF
TGCGCCAGCAGCTTGAATTCAGGGGGCAACTATGGCTACACCTTC
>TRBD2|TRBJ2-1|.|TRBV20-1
CSAEPSGGPEFF
TGCAGTGCGGAACCTAGCGGGGGACCCGAGTTCTTC